A single sample gave rise to the 30 T cell receptor beta chains below, sequenced in a study of T cell clusters in autoimmune cytopenias. Each sample's input was 250 ng genomic DNA, about 38,000 genome equivalents. TRB was amplified by touch-down multiplex PCR, primer pools A and B combined. TCRdb reprocessed the multiplex PCR reads, keeping one entry per CDR3 protein, no DNA. This sample's table reports approximately 5,600 distinct CDR3 sequences. Sequencing was done on a sample of peripheral blood. The receptors shown here come from a human donor with an autoimmune cytopenia or autoimmune hepatitis (not recorded which).

The rearrangement uses TRBV6-5 and TRBJ1-4; no DNA is available, so the TRBD1 call from TCRdb remains unchecked. Germline V gene data show CDR1 as MNHEY and CDR2 as SVGAGI. The CDR3 has 15 amino acids. This CDR3 reads CASSYSGQRNEKLFF.

In terms of frequency, this clonotype is medium-sized (0.01 to 0.1%). The chain employs TRBV29-1 and TRBJ1-4. The CDR3 extends over 12 amino acids. The germline V gene has CDR1 SQVTM and CDR2 ANQGSEA. CDR3 residues: CSATQTNEKLFF. Looking up the rest from reference TRBV29-1 and TRBJ1-4 gives the full variable domain: SAVISQKPSRDICQRGTSLTIQCQVDSQVTMMFWYRQQPGQSLTLIATANQGSEATYESGFVIDKFPISRPNLTFSTLTVSNMSPEDSSIYLCSATQTNEKLFFGSGTQLSVL.

This clonotype is identified as medium-sized from frequency. This rearrangement joins TRBV5-4 to TRBJ2-2; TCRdb returns TRBD1, unconfirmable since there is no DNA. CDR1 is SGHNT, CDR2 YYREEE, per germline (reference sequence). The CDR3 runs to 13 residues. Here the CDR3 reads CASSLQGAGELFF.

V gene TRBV5-1 combines with J gene TRBJ1-4; as DNA is missing, the TRBD1 call by TCRdb cannot be tested. Germline V gene data show CDR1 as SGHRS and CDR2 as YFSETQ. This CDR3 has 16 amino acids. CDR3: CASSPGQGATNEKLFF.

J is TRBJ1-5 and V is TRBV30; the TCRdb call, TRBD1, lacks DNA for checking. In germline, CDR1 is GTSNPN, CDR2 SVGIG (reference sequence). The CDR3 has 13 amino acids. This CDR3 is CAWSGGGDQPQHF.

The J gene is TRBJ1-3, the V gene TRBV11-3; the D call from TCRdb, TRBD1, cannot be confirmed without DNA. This CDR3 is built from 15 residues. CDR1 is SGHNT and CDR2 is YENEEA in the germline V gene. This CDR3 is CASSPGQGFGNTIYF.

Judged by frequency, this clonotype is medium-sized (0.01 to 0.1%). The chain combines TRBV6-1 with TRBJ1-2; checking the TCRdb D call of TRBD1 is not possible without DNA. CDR3 length: 15 amino acids. Germline V CDR1 and CDR2: MNHNS, SASEGT. The chain's CDR3 is CAINLSDSPLYGYTF.

Judged by frequency, this clonotype is medium-sized. This rearrangement joins TRBV29-1 to TRBJ2-5; with no DNA, the TCRdb D assignment of TRBD2 cannot be verified. The germline CDR1 and CDR2 sequences are SQVTM and ANQGSEA. The CDR3 sequence is 14 residues long. The CDR3 here is CSVVAGGGSETQYF.

The CDR3 protein is CASSAGTSELGELFF. The rearrangement joins TRBV7-2 to TRBJ2-2; no DNA is available, so the TRBD2 call from TCRdb remains unchecked. The CDR3 loop spans 15 amino acids. Germline lookup yields CDR1 SGHTA and CDR2 FQGNSA.

This CDR3 is CASSWERGATNEQFF. The chain has TRBV27 and TRBJ2-1; as DNA is missing, the TRBD1 call by TCRdb cannot be tested. The CDR3 spans 15 residues. Germline V gene sequence: CDR1 MNHEY, CDR2 SMNVEV (reference sequence).

The chain combines TRBV5-1 with TRBJ1-4; TCRdb lists TRBD1, though no DNA is available to test this call. This CDR3 comprises 16 residues. Germline CDR1 SGHRS, CDR2 YFSETQ. CDR3 in amino acids: CASSREGTEYSRKLFF.

Considering frequency, this clonotype is medium-sized. CDR3 loop: CASSPGGTDYGYTF. The V and J genes are TRBV12-3 or TRBV12-4 and TRBJ1-2. The CDR3 totals 14 residues.

By frequency, this clonotype registers medium-sized. The chain employs TRBV6-5 and TRBJ2-3; TCRdb gives TRBD2 as the D gene, but with no DNA this cannot be confirmed. Germline V gene data show CDR1 as MNHEY and CDR2 as SVGAGI. The CDR3 loop spans 15 amino acids. The CDR3 reads CASSPSSGTTDTQYF.

Measured by frequency, this clonotype is medium-sized. J is TRBJ2-1 and V is TRBV13; TCRdb indicates TRBD1, and absent DNA this call remains unverified. The germline CDR1 and CDR2 sequences are PRHDT and FYEKMQ (reference sequence). The CDR3 runs to 15 residues. The CDR3 loop reads CASSLEQASYNEQFF.

This clonotype is medium-sized by frequency. This chain connects TRBV18 to TRBJ1-3. Germline-derived CDR1 and CDR2 are KGHSH and LQKENI. The CDR3 has 16 residues. The chain's CDR3 is CASSPPAGFSGNTIYF.

Judged by frequency, this clonotype is medium-sized. The chain employs TRBV27 and TRBJ2-7. CDR1 is MNHEY, CDR2 SMNVEV, per germline (reference sequence). This CDR3 is built from 14 residues. The CDR3 loop is CASSLPGSSYEQYF.

The chain uses TRBV6-5 and TRBJ1-5. The CDR3 loop spans 15 amino acids. Germline values: CDR1 MNHEY, CDR2 SVGAGI. CDR3 protein: CASSYQEGSNQPQHF.

By frequency, this clonotype registers medium-sized. J is TRBJ1-3 and V is TRBV29-1. The CDR3 is 13 amino acids. Germline V gene lookup returns CDR1 SQVTM and CDR2 ANQGSEA. CDR3: CSVTATSGNTIYF.

Its frequency marks this clonotype as medium-sized. J is TRBJ2-3 and V is TRBV5-5; TCRdb names TRBD1, which stays unverified in the absence of DNA. CDR1 and CDR2 from the germline V gene are SGHKS and YYEKEE (reference sequence). The CDR3 is 17 amino acids. CDR3 in amino acids: CASSLDGGPGLTDTQYF. Drawing the rest from reference TRBV5-5 and TRBJ2-3, the complete variable domain is DAGVTQSPTHLIKTRGQQVTLRCSPISGHKSVSWYQQVLGQGPQFIFQYYEKEERGRGNFPDRFSARQFPNYSSELNVNALLLGDSALYLCASSLDGGPGLTDTQYFGPGTRLTVL.

The V and J genes are TRBV14 and TRBJ1-6; TCRdb calls TRBD1, which cannot be checked without DNA. The CDR3 contains 21 residues. The germline V gene has CDR1 SGHDN and CDR2 FVKESK. The CDR3 here is CASSQDPQSSPNSSYNSPLHF.

This sequence joins TRBV20-1 and TRBJ2-6; TCRdb indicates TRBD2, and absent DNA this call remains unverified. The CDR3 runs to 15 residues. Germline CDR1 reads DFQATT; CDR2 reads SNEGSKA (reference sequence). CDR3 residues: CSASTSGAGANVLTF.

The chain combines TRBV20-1 with TRBJ2-5; the TRBD1 assignment by TCRdb is unverifiable without DNA. The germline gives CDR1 DFQATT, CDR2 SNEGSKA (reference sequence). The length of the CDR3 is 13 residues. CDR3 loop: CSAREGGRETQYF.

This clonotype is identified as medium-sized (0.01 to 0.1%) from frequency. This sequence joins TRBV27 and TRBJ1-2; TCRdb's D call of TRBD1 is untestable without DNA. The CDR3 totals 16 residues. The germline V gene encodes CDR1 MNHEY and CDR2 SMNVEV (reference sequence). CDR3 sequence: CASSPPDRTHPDGYTF.

In terms of frequency, this clonotype is medium-sized. The CDR3 reads CATGGGPSTDTQYF. The gene calls are TRBV10-3 and TRBJ2-3; absent DNA, TCRdb's TRBD2 call cannot be checked. Germline V CDR1 and CDR2: ENHRY, SYGVKD. This CDR3 has 14 amino acids.

V gene TRBV24-1 combines with J gene TRBJ1-3. CDR1 is KGHDR and CDR2 is SFDVKD in the germline V gene. This CDR3 comprises 13 residues. This chain's CDR3 is CATSGDGDNTIYF.

The J gene is TRBJ2-7, the V gene TRBV6-5; TCRdb calls TRBD1, which cannot be checked without DNA. The germline CDR1 and CDR2 sequences are MNHEY and SVGAGI. The CDR3 sequence is 16 residues long. The CDR3 spells CASSTIGGGAGNEQYF.

The rearrangement joins TRBV20-1 to TRBJ1-1. Germline loops: CDR1 DFQATT, CDR2 SNEGSKA (reference sequence). The CDR3 loop spans 12 amino acids. The CDR3 loop is CSAMERNTEAFF.

This clonotype is called medium-sized based on its frequency. The chain recombines TRBV11-3 with TRBJ2-3. The CDR3 sequence is 14 residues long. CDR1 SGHNT and CDR2 YENEEA come from the germline V gene. The chain's CDR3 is CASSLIFNTDTQYF.

This clonotype registers medium-sized by frequency. The V call is TRBV29-1, the J call TRBJ1-2; no DNA is available, so the TRBD1 call from TCRdb remains unchecked. This CDR3 has 15 amino acids. Germline lookup yields CDR1 SQVTM and CDR2 ANQGSEA. The CDR3 region is CSVVGGRGVNYGYTF.

The V call is TRBV27, the J call TRBJ2-1; the D gene TCRdb calls, TRBD2, cannot be checked with no DNA. The CDR3 sequence is 14 residues long. Germline CDR1 is MNHEY and CDR2 is SMNVEV (reference sequence). CDR3 sequence reads: CASRAHGVYNEQFF.